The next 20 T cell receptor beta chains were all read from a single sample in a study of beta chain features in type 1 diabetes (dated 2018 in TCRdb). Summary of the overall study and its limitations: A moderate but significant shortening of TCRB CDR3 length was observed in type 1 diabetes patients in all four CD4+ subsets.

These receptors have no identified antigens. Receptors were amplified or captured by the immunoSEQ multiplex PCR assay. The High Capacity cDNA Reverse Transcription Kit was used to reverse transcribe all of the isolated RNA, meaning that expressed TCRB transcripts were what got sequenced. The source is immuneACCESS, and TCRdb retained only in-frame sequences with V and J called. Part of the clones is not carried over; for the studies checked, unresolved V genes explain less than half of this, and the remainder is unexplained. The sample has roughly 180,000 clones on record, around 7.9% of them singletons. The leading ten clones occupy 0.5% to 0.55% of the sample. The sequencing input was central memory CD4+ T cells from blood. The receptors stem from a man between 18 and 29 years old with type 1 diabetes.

DNA for the CDR3: TGCGCCAGCAGCAGACAGATAGCGGGAGGGCTTTATAATGAGCAGTTCTTC. Translation gives CASSRQIAGGLYNEQFF. This chain connects TRBV5-1 to TRBJ2-1; TRBD2 agrees at 11 bases. In germline, CDR1 is SGHRS, CDR2 YFSETQ. J gave up 7 bases and V 4 bases, and 13 bases lay outside the gene matches. The CDR3 loop spans 17 amino acids.

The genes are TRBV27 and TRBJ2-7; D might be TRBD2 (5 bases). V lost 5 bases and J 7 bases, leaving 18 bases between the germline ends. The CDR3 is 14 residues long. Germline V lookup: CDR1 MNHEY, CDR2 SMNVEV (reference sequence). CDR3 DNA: TGTGCCAGCAGTCCAGAGACTATGCCCCGGGAGCAGTACTTC. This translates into CASSPETMPREQYF.

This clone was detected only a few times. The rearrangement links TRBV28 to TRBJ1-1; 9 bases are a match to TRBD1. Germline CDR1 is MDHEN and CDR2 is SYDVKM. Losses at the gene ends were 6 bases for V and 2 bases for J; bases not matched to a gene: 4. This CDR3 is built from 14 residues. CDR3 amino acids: CASRPTGGNTEAFF. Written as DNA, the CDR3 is TGTGCCAGCAGGCCCACAGGGGGCAACACTGAAGCTTTCTTT.

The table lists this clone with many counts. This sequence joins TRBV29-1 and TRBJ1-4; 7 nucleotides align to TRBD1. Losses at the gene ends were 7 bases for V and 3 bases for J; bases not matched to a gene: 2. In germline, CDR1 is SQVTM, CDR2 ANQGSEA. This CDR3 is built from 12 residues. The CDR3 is CSATGSNEKLFF. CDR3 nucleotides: TGCAGCGCGACAGGGTCTAATGAAAAACTGTTTTTT.

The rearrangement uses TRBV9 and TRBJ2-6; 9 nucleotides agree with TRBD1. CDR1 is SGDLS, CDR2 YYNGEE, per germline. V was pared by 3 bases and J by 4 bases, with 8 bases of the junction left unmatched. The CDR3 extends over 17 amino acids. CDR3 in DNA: TGTGCCAGCAGCGCCCGACAGGGGGTAGGAGGGGCCAACGTCCTGACTTTC. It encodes CASSARQGVGGANVLTF.

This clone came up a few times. CDR3: CASSFGQDPDTQYF. The CDR3 DNA follows: TGTGCCAGCAGCTTCGGACAGGATCCAGATACGCAGTATTTT. The rearrangement links TRBV7-2 to TRBJ2-3; 7 bases are a match to TRBD1. There are 14 residues in the CDR3. V trimming: 3 bases; J trimming: 4 bases; junction bases outside the gene matches: 4. CDR1 is SGHTA, CDR2 FQGNSA, per germline.

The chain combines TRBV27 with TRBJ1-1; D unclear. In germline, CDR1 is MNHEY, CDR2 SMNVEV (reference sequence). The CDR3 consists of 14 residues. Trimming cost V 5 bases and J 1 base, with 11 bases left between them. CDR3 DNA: TGTGCCAGCAGTGTACTAGGTTGGAACACTGAAGCTTTCTTT. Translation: CASSVLGWNTEAFF.

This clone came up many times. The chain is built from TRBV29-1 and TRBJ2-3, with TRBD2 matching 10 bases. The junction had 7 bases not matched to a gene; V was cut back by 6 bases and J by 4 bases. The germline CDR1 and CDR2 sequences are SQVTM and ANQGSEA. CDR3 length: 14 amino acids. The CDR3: CSVSGGGMPDTQYF. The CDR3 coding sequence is TGCAGCGTCAGCGGGGGGGGAATGCCAGATACGCAGTATTTT.

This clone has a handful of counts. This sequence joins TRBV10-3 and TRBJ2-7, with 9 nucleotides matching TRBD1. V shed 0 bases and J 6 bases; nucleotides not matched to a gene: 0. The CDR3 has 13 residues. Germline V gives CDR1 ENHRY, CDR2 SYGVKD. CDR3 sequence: CAISESTGGEQYF. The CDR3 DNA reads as TGTGCCATCAGTGAGTCGACAGGGGGCGAGCAGTACTTC.

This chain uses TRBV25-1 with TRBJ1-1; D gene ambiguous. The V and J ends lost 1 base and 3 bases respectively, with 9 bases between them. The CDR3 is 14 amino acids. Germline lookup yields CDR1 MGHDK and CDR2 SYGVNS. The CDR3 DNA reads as TGTGCCAGCAGTGAATTCGGAGGGTACACTGAAGCTTTCTTT. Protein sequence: CASSEFGGYTEAFF.

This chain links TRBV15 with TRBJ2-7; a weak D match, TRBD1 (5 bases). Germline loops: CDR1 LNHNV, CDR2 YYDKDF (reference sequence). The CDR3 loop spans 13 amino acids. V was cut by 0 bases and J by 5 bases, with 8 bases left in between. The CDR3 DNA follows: TGTGCCACCAGCAGAGACCCAGGGAACGAGCAGTACTTC. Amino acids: CATSRDPGNEQYF. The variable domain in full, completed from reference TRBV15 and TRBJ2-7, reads DAMVIQNPRYQVTQFGKPVTLSCSQTLNHNVMYWYQQKSSQAPKLLFHYYDKDFNNEADTPDNFQSRRPNTSFCFLDIRSPGLGDTAMYLCATSRDPGNEQYFGPGTRLTVT.

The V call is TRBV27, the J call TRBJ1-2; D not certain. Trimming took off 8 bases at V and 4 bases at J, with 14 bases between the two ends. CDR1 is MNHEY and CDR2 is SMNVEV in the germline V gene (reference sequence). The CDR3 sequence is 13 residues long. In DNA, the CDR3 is TGTGCCAGCCCTAACCCGGGTTCCTATGGCTACACCTTC. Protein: CASPNPGSYGYTF.

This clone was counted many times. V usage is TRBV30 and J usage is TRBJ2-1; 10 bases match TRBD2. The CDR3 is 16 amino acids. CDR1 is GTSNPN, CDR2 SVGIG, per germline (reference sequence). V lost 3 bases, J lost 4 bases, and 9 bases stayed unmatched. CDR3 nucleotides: TGTGCCTGGAGCGCCTCGGAGCGGGGGGGTTACAATGAGCAGTTCTTC. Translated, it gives CAWSASERGGYNEQFF.

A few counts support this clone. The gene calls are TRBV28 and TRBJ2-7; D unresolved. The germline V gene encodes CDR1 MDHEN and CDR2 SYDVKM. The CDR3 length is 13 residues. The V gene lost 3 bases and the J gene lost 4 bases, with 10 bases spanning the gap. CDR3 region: CASSFSSSYEQYF. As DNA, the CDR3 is TGTGCCAGCAGTTTTAGTTCGAGTTACGAGCAGTACTTC.

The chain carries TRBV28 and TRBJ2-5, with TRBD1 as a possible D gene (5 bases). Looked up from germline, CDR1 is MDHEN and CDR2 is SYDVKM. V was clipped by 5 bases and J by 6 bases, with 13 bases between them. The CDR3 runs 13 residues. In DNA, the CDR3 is TGTGCCAGCAGTCAGGGCTCCCCGCAGACCCAGTACTTC. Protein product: CASSQGSPQTQYF.

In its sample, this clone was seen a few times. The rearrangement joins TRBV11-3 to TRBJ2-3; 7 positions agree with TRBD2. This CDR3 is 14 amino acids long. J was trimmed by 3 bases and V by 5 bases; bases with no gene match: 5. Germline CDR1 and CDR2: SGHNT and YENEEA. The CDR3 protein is CASSEERETDTQYF. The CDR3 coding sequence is TGTGCCAGCAGCGAAGAGCGGGAAACAGATACGCAGTATTTT.

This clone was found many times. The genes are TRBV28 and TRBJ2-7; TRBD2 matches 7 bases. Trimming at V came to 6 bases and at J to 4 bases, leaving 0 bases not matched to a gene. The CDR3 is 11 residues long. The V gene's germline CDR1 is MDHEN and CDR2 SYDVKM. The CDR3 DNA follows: TGTGCCAGCAGCGGGGGGTACGAGCAGTACTTC. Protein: CASSGGYEQYF.

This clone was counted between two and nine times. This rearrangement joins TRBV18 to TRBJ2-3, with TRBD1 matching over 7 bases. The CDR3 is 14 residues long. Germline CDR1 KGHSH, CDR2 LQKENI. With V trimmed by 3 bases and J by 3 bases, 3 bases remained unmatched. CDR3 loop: CASSPTGVTDTQYF. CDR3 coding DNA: TGTGCCAGCTCACCCACAGGGGTTACAGATACGCAGTATTTT.

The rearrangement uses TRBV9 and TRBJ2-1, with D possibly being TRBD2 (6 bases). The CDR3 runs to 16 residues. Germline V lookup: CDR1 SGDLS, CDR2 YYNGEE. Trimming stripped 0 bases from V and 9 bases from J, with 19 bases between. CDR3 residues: CASSVVGGISSSEQFF. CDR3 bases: TGTGCCAGCAGCGTAGTTGGAGGGATCTCTTCCAGTGAGCAGTTCTTC.

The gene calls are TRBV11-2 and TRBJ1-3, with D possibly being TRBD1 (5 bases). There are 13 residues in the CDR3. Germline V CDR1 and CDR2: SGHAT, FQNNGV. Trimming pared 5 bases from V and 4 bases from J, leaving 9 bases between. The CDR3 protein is CASSGDRGNTIYF. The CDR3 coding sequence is TGTGCCAGCAGCGGAGACAGAGGAAACACCATATATTTT. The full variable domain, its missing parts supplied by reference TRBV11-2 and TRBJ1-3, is EAGVAQSPRYKIIEKRQSVAFWCNPISGHATLYWYQQILGQGPKLLIQFQNNGVVDDSQLPKDRFSAERLKGVDSTLKIQPAKLEDSAVYLCASSGDRGNTIYFGEGSWLTVV.